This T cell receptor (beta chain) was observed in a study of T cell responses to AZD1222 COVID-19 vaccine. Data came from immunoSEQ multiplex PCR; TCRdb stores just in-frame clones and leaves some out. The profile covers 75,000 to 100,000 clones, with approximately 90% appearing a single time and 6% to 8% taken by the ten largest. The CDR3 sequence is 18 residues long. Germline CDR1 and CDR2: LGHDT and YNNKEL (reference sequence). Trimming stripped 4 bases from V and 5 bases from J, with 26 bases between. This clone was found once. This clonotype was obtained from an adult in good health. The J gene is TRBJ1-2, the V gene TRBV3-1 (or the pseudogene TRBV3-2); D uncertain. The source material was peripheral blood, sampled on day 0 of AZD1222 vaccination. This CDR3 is CASSPPVRHNYYYYGYTF. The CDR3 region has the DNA TGTGCCAGCAGCCCCCCGGTCAGACACAACTACTACTATTATGGCTACACCTTC.